The next 21 T cell receptor beta chains were all read from a single sample in a study of identical twins. A single record per CDR3 protein comes from TCRdb applying MiXCR to the 5' RACE reads. The sample has 1.5 million to 2 million distinct CDR3 sequences; about 32% are singletons. Sequenced material: cord blood. The receptor source for this set is a newborn girl in good health.

The rearrangement joins TRBV5-1 to TRBJ1-2, with 7 positions matching TRBD1. V lost 2 bases, J lost 2 bases, and 9 bases stayed unmatched. This CDR3 is built from 16 residues. Germline CDR1 and CDR2: SGHRS and YFSETQ. CDR3 in amino acids: CASSLASGGNNYGYTF. Written as DNA, the CDR3 is TGCGCCAGCAGCTTAGCGTCAGGGGGGAACAACTATGGCTACACCTTC.

This clonotype was seen at least ten times. The chain is built from TRBV7-2 and TRBJ2-3, with 7 bases matching TRBD2. In germline, CDR1 is SGHTA, CDR2 FQGNSA. The V segment lost 3 bases and the J segment 2 bases; nucleotides outside the gene matches: 5. CDR3 length: 15 amino acids. CDR3 in amino acids: CASSFRTSNTDTQYF. CDR3 nucleotides: TGTGCCAGCAGCTTCCGGACTAGTAACACAGATACGCAGTATTTT.

This rearrangement joins TRBV7-9 to TRBJ2-1; 8 bases line up with TRBD2. The CDR3 has 17 residues. The J segment lost 7 bases and the V segment lost 5 bases, leaving 16 bases of the junction unmatched. Germline CDR1 and CDR2: SEHNR and FQNEAQ (reference sequence). The DNA of the CDR3 is TGTGCCAGCAGCAGACCCGGGACTAGATTCGTCGGGAATGAGCAGTTCTTC. It codes for CASSRPGTRFVGNEQFF.

The rearrangement joins TRBV7-8 to TRBJ1-4; TRBD1 might be the D (6 bases). Trimming removed 2 bases from V and 4 bases from J, with 17 bases in between. This CDR3 spans 17 amino acids. The germline V gene encodes CDR1 SGHVS and CDR2 FQNEAQ. In DNA form, the CDR3 reads TGTGCCAGCAGCTTATTTCGGGCAGGGGTTTATAATGAAAAACTGTTTTTT. This gives the protein CASSLFRAGVYNEKLFF.

This clonotype turned up a few times. The rearrangement links TRBV20-1 to TRBJ2-1, with 8 nucleotides matching TRBD2. Germline CDR1 and CDR2: DFQATT and SNEGSKA (reference sequence). The CDR3 totals 15 residues. After removal of 6 bases from V and 2 bases from J, the junction contained 9 bases not matched to a gene. The CDR3 coding sequence is TGCAGTGCCAAGTCGGGGGGGGCCACCTACAATGAGCAGTTCTTC. Translated, it gives CSAKSGGATYNEQFF.

This clonotype has only one observation. This chain connects TRBV10-3 to TRBJ2-1; D unclear. The better agreement between TRBJ2-7 and the DNA end casts doubt on the J call. CDR1 is ENHRY, CDR2 SYGVKD, per germline. There are 16 residues in the CDR3. CDR3 amino acids: CAISESGWYSYNEQYF. In DNA, the CDR3 is TGTGCCATCAGTGAGTCGGGCTGGTACTCCTACAATGAGCAGTACTTC.

This clonotype was observed a few times. This chain joins TRBV7-2 and TRBJ1-2; possible D gene TRBD1, 5 bases. V shed 1 base and J shed 8 bases, with 11 bases lying between them. The CDR3 spans 13 residues. Germline loops: CDR1 SGHTA, CDR2 FQGNSA. In DNA form, the CDR3 reads TGTGCCAGCAGCTTAGTGAGACCAGGGGGCTACACCTTC. Translating it yields CASSLVRPGGYTF.

This clonotype was seen more than once but under ten times. The chain uses TRBV20-1 and TRBJ1-1; TRBD1 is a possible D gene (6 bases). Germline V gives CDR1 DFQATT, CDR2 SNEGSKA (reference sequence). With 0 bases removed from V and 11 bases from J, the gap between germline ends came to 19 bases. The CDR3 loop spans 14 amino acids. The CDR3 here is CSARDLPGEGRAFF. CDR3 coding DNA: TGCAGTGCTAGAGATTTGCCAGGGGAAGGAAGGGCTTTCTTT.

This clonotype was seen a handful of times. An end of the junction does not agree with germline; a read error may underlie this. CDR3 residues: CASSIGFPDPYNEQFF. The CDR3 nucleotides read TGTGCCAGCAGTATCGGTTTCCCGGATCCCTACAATGAGCAGTTCTTC. J is TRBJ2-1 and V is TRBV19; D not certain. Germline values: CDR1 LNHDA, CDR2 SQIVND (reference sequence). CDR3 length: 16 amino acids.

The V and J genes are TRBV28 and TRBJ2-2; 8 positions match TRBD1. The germline V gene encodes CDR1 MDHEN and CDR2 SYDVKM. This CDR3 region has 16 residues. The J segment lost 6 bases and the V segment lost 2 bases, leaving 8 bases of the junction unmatched. CDR3 region: CASSLPTGVISGELFF. The DNA of the CDR3 is TGTGCCAGCAGTTTACCGACAGGGGTAATTTCCGGGGAGCTGTTTTTT. Drawing the rest from reference TRBV28 and TRBJ2-2, the complete variable domain is DVKVTQSSRYLVKRTGEKVFLECVQDMDHENMFWYRQDPGLGLRLIYFSYDVKMKEKGDIPEGYSVSREKKERFSLILESASTNQTSMYLCASSLPTGVISGELFFGEGSRLTVL.

This clonotype was detected a few times. This chain uses TRBV6-6 with TRBJ2-6; D remains unclear. V gave up 10 bases and J gave up 0 bases, with 10 bases separating them. Germline CDR1 is MNHNY and CDR2 is SVGAGI (reference sequence). The length of the CDR3 is 14 residues. For the CDR3, the DNA is TGTGCCACCGGCAGAGTCTCTGGGGCCAACGTCCTGACTTTC. Translated: CATGRVSGANVLTF.

This clonotype showed up just a few times. V is TRBV5-1 and J is TRBJ1-4; D is possibly TRBD1 (6 bases). Germline V gives CDR1 SGHRS, CDR2 YFSETQ. The V end lost 4 bases, the J end lost 8 bases, and 15 bases lay between the germline ends. The CDR3 is 14 amino acids. The CDR3 region is CASSATGLREKLFF. In nucleotides, the CDR3 is TGCGCCAGCAGCGCGACAGGTTTGCGCGAAAAACTGTTTTTT. Filled out from reference TRBV5-1 and TRBJ1-4, the complete variable domain reads KAGVTQTPRYLIKTRGQQVTLSCSPISGHRSVSWYQQTPGQGLQFLFEYFSETQRNKGNFPGRFSGRQFSNSRSEMNVSTLELGDSALYLCASSATGLREKLFFGSGTQLSVL.

The chain couples TRBV5-1 to TRBJ2-3; tentative D call: TRBD2 (6 bases). CDR1 is SGHRS and CDR2 is YFSETQ in the germline V gene. The V gene lost 0 bases and the J gene lost 4 bases, with 15 bases spanning the gap. This CDR3 spans 16 amino acids. This CDR3 reads CASSLDWRAGADTQYF. The CDR3 DNA reads TGCGCCAGCAGCTTGGACTGGAGGGCCGGTGCAGATACGCAGTATTTT.

The chain combines TRBV28 with TRBJ1-4, with 9 bases that match TRBD1. CDR1 MDHEN and CDR2 SYDVKM come from the germline V gene. Trimming at V came to 5 bases and at J to 8 bases, leaving 9 bases not matched to a gene. There are 15 residues in the CDR3. Written as DNA, the CDR3 is TGTGCCAGCAGTCCCCGGGGACAGGGAGTAGAAAAACTGTTTTTT. It codes for CASSPRGQGVEKLFF.

This chain joins TRBV20-1 and TRBJ2-1; TRBD1 matches at 10 bases. The CDR3 is made up of 12 amino acids. Trimming removed 5 bases from V and 8 bases from J; junction bases left unmatched: 3. CDR1 is DFQATT, CDR2 SNEGSKA, per germline (reference sequence). The CDR3: CSASDRGDEQFF. CDR3 sequence (DNA): TGCAGTGCTTCGGACAGGGGGGATGAGCAGTTCTTC.

The chain joins TRBV20-1 to TRBJ2-7; tentatively, D is TRBD1 (5 bases). Trimming left V 5 bases short and J 7 bases short, with 18 bases between. Germline V gene lookup returns CDR1 DFQATT and CDR2 SNEGSKA (reference sequence). The CDR3 is 13 residues long. In DNA, the CDR3 is TGCAGTGCTTCACAGAGTGGGGCCCATGAGCAGTACTTC. This encodes CSASQSGAHEQYF.

This clonotype was seen a handful of times. The chain employs TRBV28 and TRBJ2-3; D remains unclear. This CDR3 has 13 residues. CDR1 and CDR2 (germline): MDHEN, SYDVKM. V was pared by 5 bases and J by 3 bases, with 9 bases between. CDR3 residues: CASSILGTDTQYF. For the CDR3, the DNA is TGTGCCAGCAGTATACTCGGGACAGATACGCAGTATTTT.

This clonotype has more than one count but fewer than ten. V is TRBV4-2 and J is TRBJ2-1; 10 bases align to TRBD1. V lost 1 base and J lost 4; bases outside the gene matches: 4. Germline loops: CDR1 LGHNA, CDR2 YNFKEQ. The CDR3 is made up of 16 amino acids. CDR3 DNA sequence: TGTGCCAGCAGCCAAGTTGTGGGACAGGGGTACAATGAGCAGTTCTTC. This codes for CASSQVVGQGYNEQFF.

V and J are TRBV5-1 and TRBJ1-1; the match to TRBD1 covers 7 bases. Germline CDR1 reads SGHRS; CDR2 reads YFSETQ. The J segment lost 4 bases and the V segment lost 0 bases, leaving 3 bases of the junction unmatched. This CDR3 is built from 14 residues. CDR3 DNA sequence: TGCGCCAGCAGCTTGGTGGGGGACAGCACTGAAGCTTTCTTT. Amino acids: CASSLVGDSTEAFF.

V gene TRBV18 combines with J gene TRBJ2-1, with TRBD2 matching over 11 bases. Germline-derived CDR1 and CDR2 are KGHSH and LQKENI. The CDR3 has 17 residues. V shed 4 bases and J 3 bases; nucleotides not matched to a gene: 8. The CDR3 spells CASSQLDSGRGYNEQFF. The CDR3 region has the DNA TGTGCCAGCTCACAACTCGATAGCGGGAGGGGCTACAATGAGCAGTTCTTC.

Details on this clonotype: The junction differs from germline at one of its ends, possibly a read error. The chain recombines TRBV28 with TRBJ2-1, with D unclear. CDR1 and CDR2 (germline): MDHEN, SYDVKM. This CDR3 has 13 amino acids. The CDR3 DNA reads as TGTGCCAGCACCCCCCCACACTACAATGAGCGGTTCTTC. Translated: CASTPPHYNERFF.